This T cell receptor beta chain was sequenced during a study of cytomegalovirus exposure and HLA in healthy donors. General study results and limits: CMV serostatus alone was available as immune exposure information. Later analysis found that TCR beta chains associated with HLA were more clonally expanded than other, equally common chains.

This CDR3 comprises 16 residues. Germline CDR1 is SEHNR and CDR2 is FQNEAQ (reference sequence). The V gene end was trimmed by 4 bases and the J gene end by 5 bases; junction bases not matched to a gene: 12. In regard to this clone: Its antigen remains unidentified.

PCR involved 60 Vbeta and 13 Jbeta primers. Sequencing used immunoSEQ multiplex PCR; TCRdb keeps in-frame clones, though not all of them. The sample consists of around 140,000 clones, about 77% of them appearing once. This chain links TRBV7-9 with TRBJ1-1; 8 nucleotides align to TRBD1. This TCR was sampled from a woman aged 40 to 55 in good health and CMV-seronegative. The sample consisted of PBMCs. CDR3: CASSSPRGDRGTEAFF. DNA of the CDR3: TGTGCCAGCAGCTCCCCCCGGGGAGACAGGGGTACTGAAGCTTTCTTT.